Following are 7 T cell receptor beta chains from one sample sequenced in a study of spatial heterogeneity in lung cancer. Time point denoted: blood taken at disease recurrence. The authors sequenced whole RNA from tumor, nontumor lung or frozen PBMC without sorting. TCRdb re-called the 5' RACE reads through MiXCR, storing one row per CDR3 protein. Seen here are 9,500 to 10,000 distinct CDR3 sequences, over 3% observed once, and the top ten hold about 20%. The specimen comprised PBMCs, sampled at recurrence. These receptors came from a female donor with early-stage non-small cell lung cancer.

This clonotype was counted ten times or more. Being off target in a library aimed at alpha chains, this beta chain has a size of little meaning. J is TRBJ1-1 and V is TRBV20-1, with 10 bases identical to TRBD1. The V segment lost 0 bases and the J segment 7 bases; nucleotides outside the gene matches: 5. The germline V gene has CDR1 DFQATT and CDR2 SNEGSKA (reference sequence). The CDR3 loop spans 14 amino acids. CDR3: CSARDDRGPNEAFF. CDR3 bases: TGCAGTGCTAGAGACGACAGGGGGCCGAATGAAGCTTTCTTT.

This clonotype is categorized as medium-sized. This beta chain was picked up by a library intended for alpha chains and is off target, so its count carries little meaning. V is TRBV10-3 and J is TRBJ2-3; no clear D gene. Germline values: CDR1 ENHRY, CDR2 SYGVKD. CDR3 length equals 13 residues. V gave up 4 bases and J gave up 4 bases, with 9 bases separating them. Here the CDR3 reads CAISARRPDTQYF. The CDR3, as DNA: TGTGCCATCAGTGCTAGGCGTCCAGATACGCAGTATTTT.

The table lists this clonotype with many counts. In a library made to pick up alpha chains, this beta chain is a stray read with a size that means little. The V call is TRBV20-1, the J call TRBJ2-5, with TRBD2 matching 9 bases. The CDR3 loop spans 15 amino acids. Germline V gene lookup returns CDR1 DFQATT and CDR2 SNEGSKA (reference sequence). V lost 2 bases, J lost 2 bases, and 6 bases stayed unmatched. The DNA for the CDR3 is TGCAGTGCTAGATCCCCTAGCGGGGCACAAGAGACCCAGTACTTC. Its translation: CSARSPSGAQETQYF.

By sample fraction, this clonotype is medium-sized. This beta chain was picked up by a library intended for alpha chains and is off target, so its count carries little meaning. This chain joins TRBV28 and TRBJ2-5; 12 nucleotides match TRBD1. The CDR3 length is 14 residues. J gave up 5 bases and V 7 bases, and 5 bases lay outside the gene matches. Germline V CDR1 and CDR2: MDHEN, SYDVKM. CDR3 sequence (DNA): TGTGCCAGCATGGGACAGGGGGCTAGGGAGACCCAGTACTTC. This encodes CASMGQGARETQYF.

By frequency in the sample, this clonotype is medium-sized. Within a library made for alpha chains, this beta chain is off target, and its count is uninformative. The chain employs TRBV29-1 and TRBJ2-7, with D uncertain. Germline V gene sequence: CDR1 SQVTM, CDR2 ANQGSEA. The CDR3 runs 14 residues. With 1 base removed from V and 0 bases from J, the gap between germline ends came to 10 bases. Here the CDR3 reads CSVEGDGASYEQYF. CDR3 DNA: TGCAGCGTTGAAGGCGACGGAGCCTCCTACGAGCAGTACTTC.

This clonotype ranks as medium-sized. Because the library targeted alpha chains, this beta chain is an off-target read whose size means little. The chain joins TRBV28 to TRBJ2-3, with 9 bases that match TRBD2. The CDR3 extends over 18 amino acids. Per the germline V gene, CDR1 is MDHEN and CDR2 is SYDVKM. J gave up 3 bases and V 4 bases, and 14 bases lay outside the gene matches. Here the CDR3 DNA reads TGTGCCAGCAGTTCTCGACTAGCGGCCTTGGTCGGGACAGATACGCAGTATTTT. Protein sequence: CASSSRLAALVGTDTQYF.

This clonotype was picked up many times. This beta chain appears as a stray read in a library generated for alpha chains; its size is not informative. The chain joins TRBV19 to TRBJ2-3, with 10 bases aligning to TRBD2. The CDR3 extends over 14 amino acids. Germline trimming cut 10 bases from V and 4 bases from J; bases unmatched to any gene: 8. CDR1 is LNHDA and CDR2 is SQIVND in the germline V gene (reference sequence). This CDR3 reads CATKRGGFPDTQYF. DNA for the CDR3: TGTGCCACCAAGCGGGGGGGCTTCCCAGATACGCAGTATTTT.